The present entry profiles one T cell receptor (beta chain) with its context. Per germline, CDR1 KGHDR and CDR2 SFDVKD. The CDR3 extends over 12 amino acids. V was trimmed by 9 bases and J by 7 bases, leaving 11 bases between them. TCRdb's table, derived via immunoSEQ multiplex PCR, lists solely in-frame clones and lacks some. The sample holds under 200,000 clones, about 85% seen once. This record comes from a study of blood T cell repertoires in COVID-19. Study-level information: PBMCs, B-cell-depleted T cells, or T cells were the source of the cDNA or gDNA that made up the material.

Sequencing used peripheral blood. The clonotype originates from a man in his sixties who had recovered from COVID-19. The rearrangement joins TRBV24-1 to TRBJ2-2; D remains ambiguous. The CDR3 nucleotides are TGTGCCACCTCGAAGACAAACGGGGAGCTGTTTTTT. Translation gives CATSKTNGELFF.